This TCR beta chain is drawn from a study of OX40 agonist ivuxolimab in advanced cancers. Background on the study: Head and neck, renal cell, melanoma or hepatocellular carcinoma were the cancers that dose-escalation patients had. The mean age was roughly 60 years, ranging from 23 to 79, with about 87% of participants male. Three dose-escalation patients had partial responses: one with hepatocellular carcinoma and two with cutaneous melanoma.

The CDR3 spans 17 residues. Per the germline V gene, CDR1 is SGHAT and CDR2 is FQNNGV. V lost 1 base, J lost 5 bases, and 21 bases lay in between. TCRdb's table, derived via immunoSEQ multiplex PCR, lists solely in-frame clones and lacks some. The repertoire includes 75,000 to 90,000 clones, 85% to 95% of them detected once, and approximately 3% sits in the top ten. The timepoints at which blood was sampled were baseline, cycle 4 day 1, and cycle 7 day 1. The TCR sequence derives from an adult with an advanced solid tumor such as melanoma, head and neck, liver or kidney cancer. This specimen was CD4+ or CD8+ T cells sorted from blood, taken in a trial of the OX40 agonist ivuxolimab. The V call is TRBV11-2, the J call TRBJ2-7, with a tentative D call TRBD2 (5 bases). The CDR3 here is CASSLVPRGGTRNEQYF. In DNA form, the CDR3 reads TGTGCCAGCAGCTTAGTTCCCCGGGGTGGAACGAGGAACGAGCAGTACTTC.